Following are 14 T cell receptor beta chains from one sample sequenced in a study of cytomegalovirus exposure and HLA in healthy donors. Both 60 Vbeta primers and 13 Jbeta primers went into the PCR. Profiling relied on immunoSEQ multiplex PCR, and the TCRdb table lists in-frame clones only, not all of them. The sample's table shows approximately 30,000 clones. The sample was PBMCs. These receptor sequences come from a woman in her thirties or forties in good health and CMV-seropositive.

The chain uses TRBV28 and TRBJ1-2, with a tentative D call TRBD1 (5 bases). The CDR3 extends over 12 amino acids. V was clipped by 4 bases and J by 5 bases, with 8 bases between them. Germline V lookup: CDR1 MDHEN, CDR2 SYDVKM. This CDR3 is CASSSQGYGYTF. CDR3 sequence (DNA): TGTGCCAGCAGTTCCCAGGGATATGGCTACACCTTC.

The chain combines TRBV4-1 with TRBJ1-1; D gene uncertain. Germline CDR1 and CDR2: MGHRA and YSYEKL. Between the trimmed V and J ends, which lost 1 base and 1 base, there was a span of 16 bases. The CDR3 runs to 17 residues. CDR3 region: CASSQGSRHQANTEAFF. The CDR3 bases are TGCGCCAGCAGCCAAGGATCCAGACATCAAGCGAACACTGAAGCTTTCTTT.

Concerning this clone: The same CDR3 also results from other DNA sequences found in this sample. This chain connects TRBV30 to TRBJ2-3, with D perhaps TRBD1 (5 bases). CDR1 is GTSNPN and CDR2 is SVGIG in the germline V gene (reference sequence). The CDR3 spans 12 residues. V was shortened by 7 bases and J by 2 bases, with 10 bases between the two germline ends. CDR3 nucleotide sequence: TGTGCCTTCACAGGTTACACAGATACGCAGTATTTT. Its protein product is CAFTGYTDTQYF.

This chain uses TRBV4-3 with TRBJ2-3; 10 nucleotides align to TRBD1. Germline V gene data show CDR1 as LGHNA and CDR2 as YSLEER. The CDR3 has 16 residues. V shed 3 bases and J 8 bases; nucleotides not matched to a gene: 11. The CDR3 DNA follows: TGCGCCAGCAGCCACGCCCGGGACAGGGGCGGGATTACGCAGTATTTT. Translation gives CASSHARDRGGITQYF.

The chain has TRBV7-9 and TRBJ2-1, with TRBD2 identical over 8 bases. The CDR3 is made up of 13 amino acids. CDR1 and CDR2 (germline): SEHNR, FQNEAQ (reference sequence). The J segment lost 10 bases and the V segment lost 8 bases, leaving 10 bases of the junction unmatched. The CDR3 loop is CASQPLAGKEQFF. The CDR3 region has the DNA TGTGCCAGCCAACCCCTAGCGGGTAAAGAGCAGTTCTTC.

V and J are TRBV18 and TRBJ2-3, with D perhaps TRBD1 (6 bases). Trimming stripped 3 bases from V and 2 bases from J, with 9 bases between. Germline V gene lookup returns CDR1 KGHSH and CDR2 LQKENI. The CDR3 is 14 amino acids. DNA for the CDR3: TGTGCCAGCTCACCTAGGACAGACACAGATACGCAGTATTTT. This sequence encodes CASSPRTDTDTQYF.

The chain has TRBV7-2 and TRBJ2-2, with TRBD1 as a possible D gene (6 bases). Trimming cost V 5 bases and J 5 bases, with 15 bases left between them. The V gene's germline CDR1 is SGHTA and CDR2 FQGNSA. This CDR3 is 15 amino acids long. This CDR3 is CASSRTVYSTGELFF. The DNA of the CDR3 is TGTGCCAGCAGCCGGACAGTGTACTCGACCGGGGAGCTGTTTTTT.

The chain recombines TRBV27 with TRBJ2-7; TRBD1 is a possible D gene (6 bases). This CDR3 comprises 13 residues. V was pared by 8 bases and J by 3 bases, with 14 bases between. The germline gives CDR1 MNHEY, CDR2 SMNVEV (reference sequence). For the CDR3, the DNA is TGTGCCAGCGGTAGACAGGTTTACTACGAGCAGTACTTC. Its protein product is CASGRQVYYEQYF.

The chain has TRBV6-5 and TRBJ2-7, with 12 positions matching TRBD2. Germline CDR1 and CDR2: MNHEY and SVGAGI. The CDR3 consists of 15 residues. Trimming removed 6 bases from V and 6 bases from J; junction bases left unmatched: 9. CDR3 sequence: CASRLRLAGVGEQYF. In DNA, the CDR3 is TGTGCCAGCAGGCTTAGACTAGCGGGAGTTGGCGAGCAGTACTTC.

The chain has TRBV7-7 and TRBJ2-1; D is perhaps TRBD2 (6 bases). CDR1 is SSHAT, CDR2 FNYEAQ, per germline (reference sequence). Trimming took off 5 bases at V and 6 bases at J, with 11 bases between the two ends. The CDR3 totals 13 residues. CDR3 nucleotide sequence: TGTGCCAGCAGCCCGGAGACTAGCAATGAGCAGTTCTTC. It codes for CASSPETSNEQFF.

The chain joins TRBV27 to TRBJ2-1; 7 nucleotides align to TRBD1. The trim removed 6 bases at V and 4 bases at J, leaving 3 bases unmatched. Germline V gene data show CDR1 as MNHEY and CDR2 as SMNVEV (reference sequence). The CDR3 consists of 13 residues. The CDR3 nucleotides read TGTGCCAGCAGCCCGGGACAGTACAATGAGCAGTTCTTC. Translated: CASSPGQYNEQFF.

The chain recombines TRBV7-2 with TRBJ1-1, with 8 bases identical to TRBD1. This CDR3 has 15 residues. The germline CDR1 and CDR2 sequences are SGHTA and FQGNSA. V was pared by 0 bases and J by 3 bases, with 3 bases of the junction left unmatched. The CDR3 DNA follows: TGTGCCAGCAGCTTAGCTGGACAGGGTTACACTGAAGCTTTCTTT. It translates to CASSLAGQGYTEAFF.

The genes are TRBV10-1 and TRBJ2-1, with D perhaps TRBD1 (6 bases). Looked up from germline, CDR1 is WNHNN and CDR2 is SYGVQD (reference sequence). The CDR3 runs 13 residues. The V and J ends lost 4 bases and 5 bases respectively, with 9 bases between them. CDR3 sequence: CASSGYRDNEQFF. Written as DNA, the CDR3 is TGCGCCAGCAGTGGATACAGGGACAATGAGCAGTTCTTC.

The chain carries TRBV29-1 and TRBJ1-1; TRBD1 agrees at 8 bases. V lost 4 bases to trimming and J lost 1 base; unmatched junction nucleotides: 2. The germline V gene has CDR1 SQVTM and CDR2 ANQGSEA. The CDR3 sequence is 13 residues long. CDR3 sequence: CSVGTGWNTEAFF. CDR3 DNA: TGCAGCGTTGGGACAGGGTGGAACACTGAAGCTTTCTTT.